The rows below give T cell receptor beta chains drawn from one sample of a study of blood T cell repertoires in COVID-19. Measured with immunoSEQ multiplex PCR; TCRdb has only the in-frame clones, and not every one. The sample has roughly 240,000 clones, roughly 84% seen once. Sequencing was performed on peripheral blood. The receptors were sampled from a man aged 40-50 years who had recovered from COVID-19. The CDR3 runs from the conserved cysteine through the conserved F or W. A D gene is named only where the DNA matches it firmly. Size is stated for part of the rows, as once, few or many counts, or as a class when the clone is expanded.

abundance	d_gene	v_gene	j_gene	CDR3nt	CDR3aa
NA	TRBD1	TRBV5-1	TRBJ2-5	TGCGCCAGCAGCATCCCGGGACAGCAAGAGACCCAGTACTTC	CASSIPGQQETQYF
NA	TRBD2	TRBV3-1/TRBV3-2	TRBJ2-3	TGTGCCAGCAGCCACCTAGGACTAGCGGGGTCCACAGATACGCAGTATTTT	CASSHLGLAGSTDTQYF
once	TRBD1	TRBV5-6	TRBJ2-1	TGTGCCAGCAGCAGATACGGGACAGGCAACAATGAGCAGTTCTTC	CASSRYGTGNNEQFF
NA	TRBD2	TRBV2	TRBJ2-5	TGTGCTTGTAAGACTAGCGGGACGACGGAGACCCAGTACTTC	CACKTSGTTETQYF
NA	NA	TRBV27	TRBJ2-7	TGTGCCAGCAGTTTCTCAAAGGACAGCCTATACGAGCAGTACTTC	CASSFSKDSLYEQYF
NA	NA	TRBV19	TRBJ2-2	TGTGCCAGTAGTAACGGGGGTTCCGGGGAGCTGTTTTTT	CASSNGGSGELFF
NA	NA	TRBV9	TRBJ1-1	TGTGCCAGCAGCGTAGACAGCAACACTGAAGCTTTCTTT	CASSVDSNTEAFF
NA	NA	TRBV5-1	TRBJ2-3	TGCGCCAGCGGCGGGCCCTTGCACACAGATACGCAGTATTTT	CASGGPLHTDTQYF
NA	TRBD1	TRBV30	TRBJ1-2	TGTGCCTGGAGGGTATCGGGACAGGGGGTCTATGGCTACACCTTC	CAWRVSGQGVYGYTF
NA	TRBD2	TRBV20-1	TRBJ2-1	TGCAGTGCTAGTGGCGGGGGGACTCCCTACAATGAGCAGTTCTTC	CSASGGGTPYNEQFF
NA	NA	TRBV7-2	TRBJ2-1	TGTGCCAGCAGCTTACGGAGGGGAGAGCAGTTCTTC	CASSLRRGEQFF
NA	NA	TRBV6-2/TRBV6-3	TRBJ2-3	TGTGCCAGCAGTTCCCCCGGGACACTCACAGATACGCAGTATTTT	CASSSPGTLTDTQYF
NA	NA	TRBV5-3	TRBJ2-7	TGTGCCAGAAGCCCTCCCTCAGGGATAGCTCACGACGAGCAGTACTTC	CARSPPSGIAHDEQYF
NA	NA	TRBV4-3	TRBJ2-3	TGCGCCAGCAGCCAAGATGAGGTCGGAGCAGATACGCAGTATTTT	CASSQDEVGADTQYF
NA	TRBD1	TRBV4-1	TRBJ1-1	TGCGCCAGCAGCCGCCCGGACAGGCAGAACACTGAAGCTTTCTTT	CASSRPDRQNTEAFF